The 13 T cell receptor beta chains listed next were all sequenced from one sample in a study of a mutant IDH1 vaccine in newly diagnosed glioma. The time point was: week 23, last vaccination. Alongside topical imiquimod, each dose of vaccine comprised 300 ug of mutant IDH1 20-mer peptide. The antigens of these receptors remain unknown. Clones were sequenced by immunoSEQ multiplex PCR, and TCRdb holds only the in-frame ones, with some missing. The table lists 35,000 to 40,000 clones, more than 80% of them singletons, with about 5% in the top ten. Sequencing was performed on PBMCs, taken from a glioma patient whose treatment included an IDH1 peptide vaccine. These receptors were collected from a middle-aged man with glioma.

V gene TRBV21-1 combines with J gene TRBJ2-1; the D segment call TRBD1 is taken from the table without a DNA check. TRBV21-1 is reported as a pseudogene. CDR3 length equals 14 residues. The CDR3 sequence is CASSRDSSYNEQFF. The DNA of the CDR3 is TGTGCCAGCAGCAGGGACAGCTCATACAATGAGCAGTTCTTC.

The rearrangement joins TRBV19 to TRBJ1-6; D is unclear. V gave up 6 bases and J gave up 4 bases, with 10 bases separating them. The germline gives CDR1 LNHDA, CDR2 SQIVND (reference sequence). The CDR3 loop spans 14 amino acids. The CDR3 here is CASSRRDYNSPLHF. The DNA of the CDR3 is TGTGCCAGTAGCCGAAGAGATTATAATTCACCCCTCCACTTT.

This clone has only a few counts. This rearrangement joins TRBV11-2 to TRBJ2-1; 7 bases are shared with TRBD2. CDR3 length: 15 residues. Germline V gene data show CDR1 as SGHAT and CDR2 as FQNNGV. The trim removed 5 bases at V and 7 bases at J, leaving 11 bases unmatched. CDR3 nucleotide sequence: TGTGCCAGCAGCCCTAGCGGACCCCTGGGGAATGAGCAGTTCTTC. It codes for CASSPSGPLGNEQFF.

V gene TRBV5-1 combines with J gene TRBJ2-5, with a tentative D call TRBD1 (5 bases). The germline V and J ends were trimmed by 3 bases and 0 bases, with 12 bases remaining between them. CDR3 length equals 15 residues. CDR1 and CDR2 (germline): SGHRS, YFSETQ. This CDR3 is CASSSPSGYQETQYF. The CDR3 DNA is TGCGCCAGCAGCTCACCTTCAGGGTACCAAGAGACCCAGTACTTC.

The chain couples TRBV6-1 to TRBJ2-5, with 11 bases fitting TRBD2. The CDR3 is made up of 17 amino acids. The trim removed 0 bases at V and 2 bases at J, leaving 5 bases unmatched. Germline V CDR1 and CDR2: MNHNS, SASEGT. The CDR3 spells CASSEARTSGYQETQYF. The CDR3, as DNA: TGTGCCAGCAGTGAAGCGAGGACTAGCGGGTATCAAGAGACCCAGTACTTC.

J is TRBJ2-3 and V is TRBV7-6; TRBD1 agrees at 10 bases. This CDR3 region has 15 residues. Trimming cost V 3 bases and J 8 bases; bases outside gene matches: 8. In germline, CDR1 is SGHVS, CDR2 FNYEAQ. CDR3 region: CASSLGTGEFTTQYF. The DNA of the CDR3 is TGTGCCAGCAGCTTGGGGACAGGGGAGTTTACTACGCAGTATTTT.

This clone was picked up one time. The rearrangement links TRBV29-1 to TRBJ1-2; 7 bases line up with TRBD1. V was clipped by 6 bases and J by 0 bases; unmatched bases: 7. The V gene's germline CDR1 is SQVTM and CDR2 ANQGSEA. The CDR3 is 14 amino acids. CDR3 region: CSVLGQEPNYGYTF. The CDR3 bases are TGCAGCGTCCTCGGACAGGAGCCTAACTATGGCTACACCTTC.

The genes are TRBV30 and TRBJ2-1; TRBD1 matches at 7 bases. The CDR3 sequence is 14 residues long. With 1 base clipped from V and 7 bases from J, the junction kept 7 bases outside the gene matches. CDR1 and CDR2 (germline): GTSNPN, SVGIG (reference sequence). This CDR3 is CAWSGPGGHNEQFF. In DNA, the CDR3 is TGTGCCTGGAGTGGGCCAGGGGGTCATAATGAGCAGTTCTTC.

This chain links TRBV4-3 with TRBJ2-1; TRBD2 aligns across 7 bases. Losses at the gene ends were 0 bases for V and 4 bases for J; bases not matched to a gene: 6. This CDR3 has 16 amino acids. Germline CDR1 reads LGHNA; CDR2 reads YSLEER. The CDR3 sequence: CASSQEGGGGYNEQFF. The CDR3 coding sequence is TGCGCCAGCAGCCAAGAAGGCGGGGGAGGATACAATGAGCAGTTCTTC.

The rearrangement uses TRBV5-1 and TRBJ2-2, with a possible D match to TRBD2 (5 bases). Deletions cut 3 bases from V and 4 bases from J, with 16 bases between. CDR1 is SGHRS and CDR2 is YFSETQ in the germline V gene. The CDR3 extends over 16 amino acids. Here the CDR3 reads CASSSLPGSGTGELFF. CDR3 nucleotide sequence: TGCGCCAGCAGCTCCCTCCCGGGAAGTGGCACCGGGGAGCTGTTTTTT.

This clone was detected a few times. The chain carries TRBV6-1 and TRBJ1-4; D is ambiguous. Trimming stripped 1 base from V and 0 bases from J, with 15 bases between. The CDR3 is made up of 18 amino acids. Germline CDR1 is MNHNS and CDR2 is SASEGT. The CDR3 region has the DNA TGTGCCAGCAGTGAAGTGCCCCCATCGGGTACAACTAATGAAAAACTGTTTTTT. The encoded protein is CASSEVPPSGTTNEKLFF.

This sequence joins TRBV21-1 and TRBJ1-2; TRBD1 is the table's D call, not checked against the DNA. TRBV21-1 has pseudogene status. CDR3 length: 17 amino acids. The CDR3 region is CASSNRWRTGRPRGYTF. The CDR3 DNA sequence: TGTGCCAGCAGCAACAGGTGGAGGACAGGGAGACCTCGTGGCTACACCTTC.

This clone was recorded once. This chain uses TRBV7-2 with TRBJ2-7; 8 bases match TRBD2. Unmatched junction bases numbered 3, after V lost 1 base and J lost 4 bases. Germline values: CDR1 SGHTA, CDR2 FQGNSA. The CDR3 totals 14 residues. CDR3 in amino acids: CASSLVGGDYEQYF. The DNA of the CDR3 is TGTGCCAGCAGCTTAGTCGGGGGGGATTACGAGCAGTACTTC. The complete variable domain, with remaining parts taken from reference TRBV7-2 and TRBJ2-7, reads GAGVSQSPSNKVTEKGKDVELRCDPISGHTALYWYRQSLGQGLEFLIYFQGNSAPDKSGLPSDRFSAERTGGSVSTLTIQRTQQEDSAVYLCASSLVGGDYEQYFGPGTRLTVT.